This T cell receptor (beta chain) was sequenced in a study of blood T cells in healthy people across ages. Notes on the study in general: Higher diversity, along with more naive CD4+ cells, distinguished long-lived donors from aged donors.

Using a J-beta primer mix together with a sample-barcoded 5' primer, a second PCR was run for roughly 6 to 11 cycles. Every individual sample yielded 2.5 million or more paired-end reads (each containing CDR3). One entry per CDR3 protein, called by TCRdb with MiXCR from the 5' RACE reads. Among 700,000 to 900,000 distinct CDR3 sequences listed, 53% were seen once. CDR1 is SGDLS, CDR2 YYNGEE, per germline. The V end was cut by 4 bases, the J end by 0 bases, with 14 bases between. The CDR3 contains 15 residues. A minimum of 7 million PBMCs was isolated per sample. Extracted total RNA amounted to at least 5.5 micrograms for each sample. Comments on this clonotype: What it binds is not known.

Sequences were obtained from blood. The TCR sequence derives from a man older than 75 in good health. This chain joins TRBV9 and TRBJ2-7; D gene unclear. CDR3 protein: CASSPGDADSYEQYF. CDR3 nucleotides: TGTGCCAGCAGCCCAGGTGACGCCGACTCCTACGAGCAGTACTTC.